This TCR beta chain stems from a study of blood T cell repertoires in COVID-19. Overall study: From the United States, Italy and Spain came samples of acute and convalescent COVID-19.

Seattle participants joined during active infection and were tracked over time. V shed 4 bases, J shed 7 bases, and the junction held 4 bases outside the gene matches. The CDR3 is 14 residues long. Germline V lookup: CDR1 LGHDT, CDR2 YNNKEL (reference sequence). Per the original methods: Researchers report that nucleated cell counts were estimated from reference gene primer amplification. Profiled with immunoSEQ multiplex PCR; TCRdb holds only in-frame clones, not every one. V, J and clone size derive from that table, while D and trimming were established from the DNA sequence. The table records 250,000 to 400,000 clones, approximately 89% of them present only once.

The clonotype comes from a woman aged 25-40 years with COVID-19, enrolled during active disease. Material: peripheral blood. The V call is TRBV3-1 (or the pseudogene TRBV3-2), the J call TRBJ1-6, with 7 bases identical to TRBD1. The CDR3 is CASSLGQLNSPLHF. The CDR3 nucleotides read TGTGCCAGCAGCCTGGGACAGCTAAATTCACCCCTCCACTTT.